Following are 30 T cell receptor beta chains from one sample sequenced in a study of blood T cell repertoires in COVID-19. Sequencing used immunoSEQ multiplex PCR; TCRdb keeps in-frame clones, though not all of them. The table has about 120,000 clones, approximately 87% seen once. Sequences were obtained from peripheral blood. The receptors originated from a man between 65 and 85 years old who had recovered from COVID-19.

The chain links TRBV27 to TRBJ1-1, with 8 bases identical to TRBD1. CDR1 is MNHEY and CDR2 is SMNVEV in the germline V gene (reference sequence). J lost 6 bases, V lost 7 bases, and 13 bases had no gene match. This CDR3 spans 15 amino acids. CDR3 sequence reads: CASISLYRGSPEAFF. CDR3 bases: TGTGCCAGCATATCACTCTACAGGGGGAGTCCTGAAGCTTTCTTT.

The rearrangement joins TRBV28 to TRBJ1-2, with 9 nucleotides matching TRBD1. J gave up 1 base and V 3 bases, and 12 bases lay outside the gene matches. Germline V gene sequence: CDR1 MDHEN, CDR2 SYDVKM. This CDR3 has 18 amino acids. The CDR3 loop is CASSFGGWDRDLNYGYTF. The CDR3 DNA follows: TGTGCCAGCAGTTTTGGGGGGTGGGACAGGGACCTTAACTATGGCTACACCTTC.

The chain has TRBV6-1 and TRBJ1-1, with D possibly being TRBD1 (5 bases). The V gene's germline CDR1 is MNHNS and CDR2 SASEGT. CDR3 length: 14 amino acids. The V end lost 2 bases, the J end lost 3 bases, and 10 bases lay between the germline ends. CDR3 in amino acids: CASSEIGGDTEAFF. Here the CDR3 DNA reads TGTGCCAGCAGTGAAATCGGGGGAGACACTGAAGCTTTCTTT.

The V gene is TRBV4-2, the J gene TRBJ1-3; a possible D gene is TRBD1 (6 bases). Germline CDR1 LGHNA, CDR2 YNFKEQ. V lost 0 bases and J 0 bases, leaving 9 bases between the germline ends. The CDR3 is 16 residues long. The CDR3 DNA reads TGTGCCAGCAGCCAAGAGGGGACACACTCTGGAAACACCATATATTTT. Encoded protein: CASSQEGTHSGNTIYF.

The CDR3, as DNA: TGTGCCAGCAGCCAAAACCCCCAGGACAGGGTATTGTTTGGCTACACCTTC. This gives the protein CASSQNPQDRVLFGYTF. This rearrangement joins TRBV3-1 (or the pseudogene TRBV3-2) to TRBJ1-2; 8 bases line up with TRBD1. This CDR3 comprises 17 residues. V trimming: 2 bases; J trimming: 7 bases; junction bases outside the gene matches: 15. Germline assignment: CDR1 LGHDT and CDR2 YNNKEL (reference sequence).

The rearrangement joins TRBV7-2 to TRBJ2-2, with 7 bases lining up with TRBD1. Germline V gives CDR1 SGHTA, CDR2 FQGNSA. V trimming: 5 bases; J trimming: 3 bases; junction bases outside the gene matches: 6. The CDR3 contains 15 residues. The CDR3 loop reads CASSRQGAYTGELFF. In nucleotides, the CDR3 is TGTGCCAGCAGCAGACAGGGAGCCTACACCGGGGAGCTGTTTTTT.

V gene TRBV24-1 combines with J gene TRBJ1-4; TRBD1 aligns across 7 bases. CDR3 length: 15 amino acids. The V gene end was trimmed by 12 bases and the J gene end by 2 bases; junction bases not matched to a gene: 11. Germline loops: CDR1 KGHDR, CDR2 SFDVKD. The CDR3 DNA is TGTGCCCCCCGGACAGGCGAAGCGACTAATGAAAAACTGTTTTTT. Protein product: CAPRTGEATNEKLFF.

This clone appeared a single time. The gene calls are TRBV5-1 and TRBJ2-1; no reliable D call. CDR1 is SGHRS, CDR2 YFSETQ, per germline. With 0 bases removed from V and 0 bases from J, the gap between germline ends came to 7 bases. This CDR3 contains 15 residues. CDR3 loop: CASSLVFSSYNEQFF. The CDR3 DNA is TGCGCCAGCAGCTTGGTGTTTAGCTCCTACAATGAGCAGTTCTTC.

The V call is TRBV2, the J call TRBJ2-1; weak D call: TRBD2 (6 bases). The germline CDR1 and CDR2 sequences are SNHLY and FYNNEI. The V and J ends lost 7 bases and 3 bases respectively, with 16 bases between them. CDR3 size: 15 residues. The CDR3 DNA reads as TGTGCCAGCAAATTAACTAGCAATATCTACAATGAGCAGTTCTTC. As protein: CASKLTSNIYNEQFF.

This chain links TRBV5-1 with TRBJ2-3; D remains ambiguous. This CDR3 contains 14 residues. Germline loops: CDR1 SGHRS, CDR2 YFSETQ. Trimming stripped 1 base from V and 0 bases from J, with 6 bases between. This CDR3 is CASSLFQSTDTQYF. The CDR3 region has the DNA TGCGCCAGCAGCTTGTTTCAAAGCACAGATACGCAGTATTTT.

This CDR3 is CASSPRYPTGELFF. The DNA for the CDR3 is TGTGCCAGCTCACCGCGATATCCCACCGGGGAGCTGTTTTTT. The rearrangement uses TRBV18 and TRBJ2-2; D not certain. CDR1 is KGHSH and CDR2 is LQKENI in the germline V gene. V lost 3 bases and J lost 4, with 9 bases in between. This CDR3 has 14 residues.

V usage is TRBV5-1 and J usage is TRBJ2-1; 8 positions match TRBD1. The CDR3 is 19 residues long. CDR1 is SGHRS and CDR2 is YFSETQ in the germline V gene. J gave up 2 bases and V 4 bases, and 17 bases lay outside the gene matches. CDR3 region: CASSRTPGQDGYTYNEQFF. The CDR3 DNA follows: TGCGCCAGCAGCAGAACTCCGGGACAGGATGGATATACCTACAATGAGCAGTTCTTC. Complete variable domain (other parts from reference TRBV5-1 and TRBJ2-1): KAGVTQTPRYLIKTRGQQVTLSCSPISGHRSVSWYQQTPGQGLQFLFEYFSETQRNKGNFPGRFSGRQFSNSRSEMNVSTLELGDSALYLCASSRTPGQDGYTYNEQFFGPGTRLTVL.

CDR3 sequence (DNA): TGTGCCATCAAAGGACACGGAAACACTGAAGCTTTCTTT. As protein: CAIKGHGNTEAFF. The chain uses TRBV10-3 and TRBJ1-1; D might be TRBD1 (5 bases). Germline V gene sequence: CDR1 ENHRY, CDR2 SYGVKD. V gave up 7 bases and J gave up 2 bases, with 11 bases separating them. This CDR3 contains 13 residues.

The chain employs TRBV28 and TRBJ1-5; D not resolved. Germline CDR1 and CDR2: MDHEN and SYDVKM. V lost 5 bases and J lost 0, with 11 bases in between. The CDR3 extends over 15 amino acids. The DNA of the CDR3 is TGTGCCAGCAGTCCTCGGCGGAATAGCAATCAGCCCCAGCATTTT. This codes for CASSPRRNSNQPQHF. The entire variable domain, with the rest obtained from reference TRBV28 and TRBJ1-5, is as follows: DVKVTQSSRYLVKRTGEKVFLECVQDMDHENMFWYRQDPGLGLRLIYFSYDVKMKEKGDIPEGYSVSREKKERFSLILESASTNQTSMYLCASSPRRNSNQPQHFGDGTRLSIL.

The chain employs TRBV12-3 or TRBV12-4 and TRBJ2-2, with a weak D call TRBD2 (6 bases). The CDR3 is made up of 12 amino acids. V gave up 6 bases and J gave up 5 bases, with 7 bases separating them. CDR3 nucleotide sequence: TGTGCCAGCAGCCGGGGGACCGGGGAGCTGTTTTTT. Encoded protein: CASSRGTGELFF.

This CDR3 reads CASSESGGSGYEQYF. The DNA for the CDR3 is TGTGCCAGCAGCGAGAGCGGCGGGAGTGGGTACGAGCAGTACTTC. J is TRBJ2-7 and V is TRBV7-3; 7 bases are a match to TRBD2. Germline CDR1 is SGHTA and CDR2 is FQGTGA. The ends lost 5 bases at V and 4 bases at J; junction bases unmatched: 11. The CDR3 has 15 amino acids.

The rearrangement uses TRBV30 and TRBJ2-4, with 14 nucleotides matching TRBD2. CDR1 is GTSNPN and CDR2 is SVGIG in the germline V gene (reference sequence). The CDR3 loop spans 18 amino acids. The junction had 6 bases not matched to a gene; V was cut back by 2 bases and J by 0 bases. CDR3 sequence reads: CAWSKGLAGDLAKNIQYF. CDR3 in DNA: TGTGCCTGGAGTAAGGGACTAGCGGGGGATCTAGCCAAAAACATTCAGTACTTC.

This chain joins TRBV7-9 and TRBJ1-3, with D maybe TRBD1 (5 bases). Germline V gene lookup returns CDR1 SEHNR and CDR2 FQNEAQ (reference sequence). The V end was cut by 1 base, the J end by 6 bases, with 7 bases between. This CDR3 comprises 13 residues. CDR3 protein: CASSLGQTNTIYF. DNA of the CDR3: TGTGCCAGCAGCTTAGGACAGACAAACACCATATATTTT.

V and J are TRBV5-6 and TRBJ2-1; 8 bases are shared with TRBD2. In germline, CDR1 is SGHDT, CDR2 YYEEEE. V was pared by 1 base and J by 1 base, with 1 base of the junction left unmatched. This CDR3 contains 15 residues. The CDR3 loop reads CASSLPGGSYNEQFF. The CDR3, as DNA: TGTGCCAGCAGCTTGCCGGGGGGGTCCTACAATGAGCAGTTCTTC.

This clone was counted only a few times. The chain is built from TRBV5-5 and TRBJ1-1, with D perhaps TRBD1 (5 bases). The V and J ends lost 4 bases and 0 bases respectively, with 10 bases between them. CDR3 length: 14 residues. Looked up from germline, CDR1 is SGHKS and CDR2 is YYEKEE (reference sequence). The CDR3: CASSRDFMNTEAFF. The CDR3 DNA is TGTGCCAGCAGCCGGGACTTCATGAACACTGAAGCTTTCTTT.

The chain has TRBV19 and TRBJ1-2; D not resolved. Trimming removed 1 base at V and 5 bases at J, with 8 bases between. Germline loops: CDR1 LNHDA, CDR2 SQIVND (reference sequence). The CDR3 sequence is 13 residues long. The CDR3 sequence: CASSIVTAYGYTF. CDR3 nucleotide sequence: TGTGCCAGTAGTATAGTTACAGCTTATGGCTACACCTTC.

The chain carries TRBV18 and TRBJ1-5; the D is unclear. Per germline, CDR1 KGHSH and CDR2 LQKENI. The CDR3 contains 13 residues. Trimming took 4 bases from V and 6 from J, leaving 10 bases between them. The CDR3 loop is CASSLQDSQPQHF. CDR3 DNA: TGTGCCAGCTCACTCCAGGATAGTCAGCCCCAGCATTTT.

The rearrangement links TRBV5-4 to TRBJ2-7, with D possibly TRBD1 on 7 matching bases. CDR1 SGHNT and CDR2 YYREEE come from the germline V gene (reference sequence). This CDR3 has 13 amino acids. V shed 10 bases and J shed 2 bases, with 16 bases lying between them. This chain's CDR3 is CASRGDSPYEQYF. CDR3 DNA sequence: TGTGCCTCCAGGGGGGACAGTCCCTACGAGCAGTACTTC.

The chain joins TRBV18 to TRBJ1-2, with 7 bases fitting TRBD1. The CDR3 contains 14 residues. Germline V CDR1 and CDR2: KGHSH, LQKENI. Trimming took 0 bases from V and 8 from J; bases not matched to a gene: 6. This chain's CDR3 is CASSPPNRGGGYTF. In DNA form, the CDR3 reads TGTGCCAGCTCACCACCGAACAGGGGAGGAGGCTACACCTTC.

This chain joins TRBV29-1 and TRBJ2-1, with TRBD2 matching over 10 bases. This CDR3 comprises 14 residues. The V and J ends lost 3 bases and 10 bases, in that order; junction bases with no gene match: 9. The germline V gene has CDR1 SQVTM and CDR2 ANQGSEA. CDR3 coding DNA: TGCAGCGTTGACCTCCTAGCGGGAGCAGGGGAGCAGTTCTTC. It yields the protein CSVDLLAGAGEQFF.

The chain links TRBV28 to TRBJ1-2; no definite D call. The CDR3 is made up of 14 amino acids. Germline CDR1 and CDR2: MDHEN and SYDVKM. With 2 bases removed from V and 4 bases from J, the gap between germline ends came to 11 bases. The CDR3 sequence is CASSLGSSLYGYTF. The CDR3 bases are TGTGCCAGCAGTTTAGGTTCGAGCCTCTATGGCTACACCTTC.

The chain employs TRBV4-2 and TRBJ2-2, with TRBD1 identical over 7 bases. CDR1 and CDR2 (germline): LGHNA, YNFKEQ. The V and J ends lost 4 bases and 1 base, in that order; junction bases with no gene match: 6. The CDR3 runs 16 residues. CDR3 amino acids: CASSLKGARNTGELFF. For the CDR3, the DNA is TGTGCCAGCAGCCTAAAGGGGGCCAGGAACACCGGGGAGCTGTTTTTT.

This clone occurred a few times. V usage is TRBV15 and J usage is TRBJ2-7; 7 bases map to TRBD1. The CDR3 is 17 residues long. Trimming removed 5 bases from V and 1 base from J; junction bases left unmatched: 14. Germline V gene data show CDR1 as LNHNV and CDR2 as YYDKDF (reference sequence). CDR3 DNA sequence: TGTGCCACCAGCTCCCCGGGAAGGGGGCCGGTTTCCTACGAGCAGTACTTC. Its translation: CATSSPGRGPVSYEQYF.

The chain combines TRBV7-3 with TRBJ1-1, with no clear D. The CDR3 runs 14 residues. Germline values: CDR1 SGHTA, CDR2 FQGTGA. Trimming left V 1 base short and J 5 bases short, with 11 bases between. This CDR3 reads CASSLKNSGTEAFF. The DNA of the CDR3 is TGTGCCAGCAGCTTAAAAAACAGTGGGACTGAAGCTTTCTTT.

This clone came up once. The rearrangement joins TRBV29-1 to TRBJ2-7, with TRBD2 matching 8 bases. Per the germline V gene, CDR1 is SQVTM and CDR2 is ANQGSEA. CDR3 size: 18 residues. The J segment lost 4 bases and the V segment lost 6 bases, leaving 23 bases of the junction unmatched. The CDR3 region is CSVGTKARTSSGSYEQYF. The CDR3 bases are TGCAGCGTGGGGACTAAGGCCCGGACTAGCTCGGGTTCGTACGAGCAGTACTTC.